A single sample is the source of the 22 T cell receptor beta chains below, sequenced in a study of blood T cell repertoires in COVID-19. This table comes from immunoSEQ multiplex PCR, and its TCRdb copy is limited to in-frame clones, with some not included. The sample includes roughly 150,000 clones, 60% to 85% of them seen just once. The source material was peripheral blood. The receptor set was obtained from a man aged 70-80 years with acute or convalescent COVID-19.

V and J are TRBV11-3 and TRBJ2-1, with TRBD2 identical over 11 bases. V shed 0 bases, J shed 9 bases, and the junction held 16 bases outside the gene matches. This CDR3 comprises 19 residues. Germline V lookup: CDR1 SGHNT, CDR2 YENEEA. The CDR3 DNA sequence: TGTGCCAGCAGCTTAGATCTTGGGTCTAGCGGGGGGACACCCAGTGAGCAGTTCTTC. Protein sequence: CASSLDLGSSGGTPSEQFF.

The chain is built from TRBV30 and TRBJ1-6, with 9 bases matching TRBD1. Per the germline V gene, CDR1 is GTSNPN and CDR2 is SVGIG (reference sequence). CDR3 length: 14 residues. Trimming cost V 1 base and J 8 bases; bases outside gene matches: 3. The CDR3 DNA sequence: TGTGCCTGGAGTGCGGACAGGGGTTATTCACCCCTCCACTTT. Its protein is CAWSADRGYSPLHF.

This chain links TRBV5-6 with TRBJ2-5, with TRBD1 identical over 10 bases. Germline V lookup: CDR1 SGHDT, CDR2 YYEEEE. Losses at the gene ends were 4 bases for V and 6 bases for J; bases not matched to a gene: 9. The CDR3 is made up of 15 amino acids. Written as DNA, the CDR3 is TGTGCCAGCAGCGACCCGGACAGGGGGGAGAAGACCCAGTACTTC. It translates to CASSDPDRGEKTQYF.

The chain is built from TRBV6-2 or TRBV6-3 and TRBJ2-7; tentative D call: TRBD2 (5 bases). CDR3 length equals 14 residues. V lost 4 bases, J lost 9 bases, and 19 bases lay in between. Germline V lookup: CDR1 MNHEY, CDR2 SVGEGT. DNA for the CDR3: TGTGCCAGCAGTTCCCGCCGGGGTCTGTCGGGGCAGTACTTC. The encoded protein is CASSSRRGLSGQYF.

The rearrangement links TRBV5-5 to TRBJ1-2; TRBD1 matches at 7 bases. Germline CDR1 reads SGHKS; CDR2 reads YYEKEE (reference sequence). The CDR3 has 14 amino acids. Germline trimming cut 0 bases from V and 3 bases from J; bases unmatched to any gene: 2. The CDR3 is CASSLGRGYYGYTF. The CDR3 DNA reads TGTGCCAGCAGCTTGGGCAGGGGGTACTATGGCTACACCTTC.

V usage is TRBV2 and J usage is TRBJ2-7; 9 bases are shared with TRBD1. With 2 bases clipped from V and 4 bases from J, the junction kept 6 bases outside the gene matches. Germline V gene lookup returns CDR1 SNHLY and CDR2 FYNNEI. CDR3 length equals 15 residues. CDR3 nucleotides: TGTGCCAGCAGTGAACCCGGGACAGGGCTATACGAGCAGTACTTC. It codes for CASSEPGTGLYEQYF.

The genes are TRBV5-1 and TRBJ1-4; TRBD1 agrees at 12 bases. The germline gives CDR1 SGHRS, CDR2 YFSETQ. CDR3 length: 17 amino acids. Losses at the gene ends were 5 bases for V and 4 bases for J; bases not matched to a gene: 9. The CDR3 protein is CASRPGQGAFGNEKLFF. DNA of the CDR3: TGCGCCAGCAGACCGGGACAGGGGGCGTTCGGTAATGAAAAACTGTTTTTT.

V and J are TRBV11-2 and TRBJ1-5; TRBD1 agrees at 9 bases. The CDR3 spans 15 residues. CDR1 and CDR2 from the germline V gene are SGHAT and FQNNGV. J gave up 4 bases and V 5 bases, and 6 bases lay outside the gene matches. CDR3 region: CASSASGTGNQPQHF. The CDR3, as DNA: TGTGCCAGCAGCGCCAGCGGGACAGGGAATCAGCCCCAGCATTTT.

This clone came up once. This chain connects TRBV7-2 to TRBJ2-5; 12 positions agree with TRBD2. Losses at the gene ends were 1 base for V and 1 base for J; bases not matched to a gene: 7. The V gene's germline CDR1 is SGHTA and CDR2 FQGNSA. The CDR3 extends over 18 amino acids. As DNA, the CDR3 is TGTGCCAGCAGCTTAGAATTCAGGACTAGCGGGGCCCAAGAGACCCAGTACTTC. This codes for CASSLEFRTSGAQETQYF.

V and J are TRBV14 and TRBJ2-3; 7 bases agree with TRBD2. Trimming took 1 base from V and 0 from J; bases not matched to a gene: 16. Germline-derived CDR1 and CDR2 are SGHDN and FVKESK. The CDR3 is made up of 20 amino acids. The CDR3 reads CASSQVFGGSGLISTDTQYF. CDR3 nucleotide sequence: TGTGCCAGCAGCCAAGTTTTCGGTGGTAGCGGGCTTATCAGCACAGATACGCAGTATTTT.

A remark on this clone: Relative to the germline gene, one junction end is altered; a read error may explain this. The rearrangement uses TRBV20-1 and TRBJ1-2, with TRBD1 identical over 8 bases. The CDR3 is made up of 11 amino acids. The germline V gene encodes CDR1 DFQATT and CDR2 SNEGSKA (reference sequence). CDR3: CSAAGGGKSAF. The CDR3 bases are TGCAGTGCTGCAGGGGGCGGTAAGAGTGCCTTC.

The CDR3 nucleotides read TGTGCCAGCAGCGAGGACAGCCCCTACGAGCAGTACTTC. Translated: CASSEDSPYEQYF. The chain is built from TRBV9 and TRBJ2-7; a weak D match, TRBD1 (6 bases). Per the germline V gene, CDR1 is SGDLS and CDR2 is YYNGEE. Trimming removed 3 bases at V and 2 bases at J, with 9 bases between. This CDR3 is built from 13 residues.

The J gene is TRBJ2-1, the V gene TRBV19; 13 nucleotides line up with TRBD2. V lost 4 bases and J lost 5; bases outside the gene matches: 5. This CDR3 is built from 16 residues. In germline, CDR1 is LNHDA, CDR2 SQIVND (reference sequence). The CDR3 spells CASSTVLAGGDNEQFF. As DNA, the CDR3 is TGTGCCAGTAGTACTGTACTAGCGGGGGGGGACAATGAGCAGTTCTTC. Full variable domain (outside the CDR3, taken from reference TRBV19 and TRBJ2-1): DGGITQSPKYLFRKEGQNVTLSCEQNLNHDAMYWYRQDPGQGLRLIYYSQIVNDFQKGDIAEGYSVSREKKESFPLTVTSAQKNPTAFYLCASSTVLAGGDNEQFFGPGTRLTVL.

The chain joins TRBV24-1 to TRBJ2-5, with 7 bases identical to TRBD1. Germline trimming cut 2 bases from V and 5 bases from J; bases unmatched to any gene: 7. Germline V gene lookup returns CDR1 KGHDR and CDR2 SFDVKD. The CDR3 runs 15 residues. The DNA of the CDR3 is TGTGCCACCAGTGATTCTCGACAGGGTGGGGAGACCCAGTACTTC. This gives the protein CATSDSRQGGETQYF.

V gene TRBV28 combines with J gene TRBJ2-2; TRBD1 matches at 10 bases. Germline V gene lookup returns CDR1 MDHEN and CDR2 SYDVKM. V lost 3 bases, J lost 3 bases, and 10 bases stayed unmatched. The CDR3 sequence is 18 residues long. The CDR3 is CASSFRQGARRDTGELFF. The CDR3 bases are TGTGCCAGCAGTTTCCGACAGGGGGCTAGGAGGGACACCGGGGAGCTGTTTTTT.

The V call is TRBV28, the J call TRBJ2-3; D remains unclear. The CDR3 has 13 amino acids. CDR1 and CDR2 from the germline V gene are MDHEN and SYDVKM. The V gene lost 2 bases and the J gene lost 8 bases, with 11 bases spanning the gap. CDR3 loop: CASSLVSFGTQYF. The CDR3 nucleotides read TGTGCCAGCAGTTTAGTTAGTTTTGGTACGCAGTATTTT.

The chain carries TRBV27 and TRBJ1-6; D not certain. Germline assignment: CDR1 MNHEY and CDR2 SMNVEV (reference sequence). This CDR3 has 15 amino acids. Trimming pared 5 bases from V and 10 bases from J, leaving 18 bases between. Written as DNA, the CDR3 is TGTGCCAGCAGTACCCTCGGGGAAAATGAATCACCCCTCCACTTT. This gives the protein CASSTLGENESPLHF.

This chain joins TRBV5-1 and TRBJ1-4; no clear D gene. The CDR3 totals 15 residues. Germline loops: CDR1 SGHRS, CDR2 YFSETQ. Between the trimmed V and J ends, which lost 4 bases and 4 bases, there was a span of 14 bases. CDR3 sequence: CASSRNREDNEKLFF. The CDR3 bases are TGCGCCAGCAGCAGGAACCGGGAGGATAATGAAAAACTGTTTTTT.

This clone was recorded only once. The chain couples TRBV5-4 to TRBJ1-1, with 7 bases that match TRBD1. The V gene end was trimmed by 6 bases and the J gene end by 1 base; junction bases not matched to a gene: 9. Germline CDR1 and CDR2: SGHNT and YYREEE (reference sequence). The CDR3 totals 15 residues. CDR3 residues: CASTLQGVENTEAFF. The CDR3 DNA is TGTGCCAGCACCCTTCAGGGGGTAGAGAACACTGAAGCTTTCTTT.

The chain carries TRBV14 and TRBJ2-7; D is perhaps TRBD1 (6 bases). The CDR3 sequence is 15 residues long. Germline V gene sequence: CDR1 SGHDN, CDR2 FVKESK. Deletions cut 6 bases from V and 0 bases from J, with 15 bases between. The DNA of the CDR3 is TGTGCCAGCAGTCCTCCGGGACACCTCTCCTACGAGCAGTACTTC. Its translation: CASSPPGHLSYEQYF. Using reference TRBV14 and TRBJ2-7 for the parts outside the CDR3, the full variable domain is EAGVTQFPSHSVIEKGQTVTLRCDPISGHDNLYWYRRVMGKEIKFLLHFVKESKQDESGMPNNRFLAERTGGTYSTLKVQPAELEDSGVYFCASSPPGHLSYEQYFGPGTRLTVT.

This clone was observed a single time. The rearrangement uses TRBV29-1 and TRBJ1-6; D is unclear. Trimming took 4 bases from V and 7 from J, leaving 14 bases between them. The CDR3 has 14 amino acids. Germline assignment: CDR1 SQVTM and CDR2 ANQGSEA. Here the CDR3 reads CSVVEGAGNSPLHF. As DNA, the CDR3 is TGCAGCGTTGTAGAGGGTGCGGGGAATTCACCCCTCCACTTT.

This chain joins TRBV9 and TRBJ2-2; 15 bases align to TRBD2. The germline CDR1 and CDR2 sequences are SGDLS and YYNGEE. The trim removed 4 bases at V and 9 bases at J, leaving 7 bases unmatched. The CDR3 contains 16 residues. CDR3 residues: CASSFRTSGGARELFF. The DNA of the CDR3 is TGTGCCAGCAGCTTCCGGACTAGCGGGGGGGCTAGGGAGCTGTTTTTT.